One and the same sample provided the 20 T cell receptor beta chains below, sequenced in a study of identical twins (dated by TCRdb to the mid-2010s). Receptor libraries were prepared by 5' RACE. The listed sequencing device is Illumina HiSeq 2000. TCRdb reanalyzed the raw reads on its own, using fastp at Q25 for trimming and MiXCR for clone calling, and kept in-frame beta chains. Entries are consolidated by CDR3 protein sequence, retaining the most common genes and DNA. In this sample the table shows roughly 720,000 distinct CDR3 sequences, roughly 18% of which occur a single time. Clones ranked in the top ten supply under 15% of the sample. The sample also formed part of further work on T cells expressing NK-cell markers.

Sequenced sample: PBMCs. These receptors came from a woman between 18 and 29 years old in good health.

This chain joins TRBV29-1 and TRBJ2-7, with D unclear. Trimming removed 6 bases at V and 3 bases at J, with 15 bases between. Germline CDR1 reads SQVTM; CDR2 reads ANQGSEA. This CDR3 region has 13 residues. This chain's CDR3 is CSVHTISDYEQYF. In nucleotides, the CDR3 is TGCAGCGTCCATACGATAAGTGACTACGAGCAGTACTTC.

The J gene is TRBJ2-3, the V gene TRBV7-9; TRBD2 aligns across 8 bases. Germline lookup yields CDR1 SEHNR and CDR2 FQNEAQ (reference sequence). The CDR3 consists of 15 residues. J was trimmed by 1 base and V by 4 bases; bases with no gene match: 4. The CDR3 here is CASSYREGRTDTQYF. CDR3 nucleotide sequence: TGTGCCAGCAGCTACCGGGAGGGCCGCACAGATACGCAGTATTTT.

The chain joins TRBV20-1 to TRBJ2-3; 8 positions match TRBD2. This CDR3 has 14 amino acids. The V segment lost 8 bases and the J segment 2 bases; nucleotides outside the gene matches: 9. Germline CDR1 DFQATT, CDR2 SNEGSKA (reference sequence). The chain's CDR3 is CSIYGGGITDTQYF. The CDR3, as DNA: TGCAGTATTTACGGGGGGGGTATCACAGATACGCAGTATTTT.

This clonotype was seen repeatedly, ten times or more. The chain is built from TRBV10-2 and TRBJ2-5, with D perhaps given as TRBD1 or TRBD2 (5 bases each). CDR1 and CDR2 (germline): WSHSY, SAAADI. The V end lost 0 bases, the J end lost 4 bases, and 24 bases lay between the germline ends. CDR3 length equals 19 residues. CDR3 region: CASSESGRRSGKRGETQYF. The CDR3 nucleotides are TGCGCCAGCAGTGAGTCGGGGCGTCGATCAGGGAAGAGGGGAGAGACCCAGTACTTC.

This clonotype was seen a few times. The V gene is TRBV7-6, the J gene TRBJ2-3; 9 nucleotides match TRBD1. The ends lost 1 base at V and 4 bases at J; junction bases unmatched: 9. The CDR3 runs 17 residues. Germline V lookup: CDR1 SGHVS, CDR2 FNYEAQ. The CDR3 sequence is CASSLGPYRGLSDTQYF. Here the CDR3 DNA reads TGTGCCAGCAGCTTAGGCCCTTACAGGGGGCTCTCAGATACGCAGTATTTT.

This sequence joins TRBV7-2 and TRBJ2-3; possibly TRBD2 for D (5 bases). Trimming left V 5 bases short and J 4 bases short, with 16 bases between. Germline-derived CDR1 and CDR2 are SGHTA and FQGNSA. There are 15 residues in the CDR3. This CDR3 is CASSTGLGRADTQYF. CDR3 bases: TGTGCCAGCAGCACCGGACTCGGACGGGCAGATACGCAGTATTTT.

This clonotype was counted a single time. The genes are TRBV5-1 and TRBJ2-5; no definite D call. The length of the CDR3 is 12 residues. Trimming left V 5 bases short and J 6 bases short, with 11 bases between. CDR1 and CDR2 from the germline V gene are SGHRS and YFSETQ. The CDR3 DNA is TGCGCCAGCAGTTTAGACTTGAAGACCCAGTACTTC. Residues: CASSLDLKTQYF. Looking up the rest from reference TRBV5-1 and TRBJ2-5 gives the full variable domain: KAGVTQTPRYLIKTRGQQVTLSCSPISGHRSVSWYQQTPGQGLQFLFEYFSETQRNKGNFPGRFSGRQFSNSRSEMNVSTLELGDSALYLCASSLDLKTQYFGPGTRLLVL.

This clonotype was picked up a small number of times. The chain has TRBV15 and TRBJ2-7; possibly TRBD1 for D (6 bases). This CDR3 region has 15 residues. The germline gives CDR1 LNHNV, CDR2 YYDKDF (reference sequence). Trimming took 0 bases from V and 4 from J, leaving 13 bases between them. The CDR3: CATSRDQGKAYEQYF. DNA of the CDR3: TGTGCCACCAGCAGAGATCAGGGGAAGGCTTACGAGCAGTACTTC.

This chain connects TRBV12-3 or TRBV12-4 to TRBJ2-1, with 8 bases fitting TRBD1. V lost 6 bases, J lost 5 bases, and 9 bases stayed unmatched. The CDR3 length is 15 residues. The CDR3 nucleotides read TGTGCCAGCAGGCCCGGGACAGGCAGCCACAATGAGCAGTTCTTC. Residues: CASRPGTGSHNEQFF.

This clonotype showed up just a few times. The junction differs from germline at one of its ends, possibly a read error. The rearrangement joins TRBV7-9 to TRBJ2-1; 7 nucleotides line up with TRBD2. The CDR3 totals 15 residues. Germline values: CDR1 SEHNR, CDR2 FQNEAQ (reference sequence). In DNA form, the CDR3 reads TGTGCCTGCAGCGGGACTCAATACTCCTACAATGAGCAGTTCTTC. Amino acids: CACSGTQYSYNEQFF.

This clonotype was observed a few times. The chain has TRBV27 and TRBJ2-2; 8 bases align to TRBD2. V was pared by 7 bases and J by 3 bases, with 7 bases of the junction left unmatched. The CDR3 contains 15 residues. Per the germline V gene, CDR1 is MNHEY and CDR2 is SMNVEV (reference sequence). CDR3 nucleotides: TGTGCCAGCACAATTACGGGAGGGCACACCGGGGAGCTGTTTTTT. It translates to CASTITGGHTGELFF.

This chain joins TRBV3-1 and TRBJ2-7; a weak D match, TRBD2 (5 bases). Germline lookup yields CDR1 LGHDT and CDR2 YNNKEL (reference sequence). The CDR3 covers 14 residues. Trimming stripped 4 bases from V and 0 bases from J, with 10 bases between. CDR3 sequence: CASSRGLSSYEQYF. The CDR3 bases are TGTGCCAGCAGCCGCGGACTGAGCTCCTACGAGCAGTACTTC.

The J gene is TRBJ2-7, the V gene TRBV20-1; 9 positions agree with TRBD2. The CDR3 sequence is 15 residues long. V was clipped by 0 bases and J by 11 bases; unmatched bases: 14. Per the germline V gene, CDR1 is DFQATT and CDR2 is SNEGSKA (reference sequence). CDR3 bases: TGCAGTGCTAGAGAGACTCGGCGGGGGGGCCGTCCCAAGTACTTC. This encodes CSARETRRGGRPKYF.

This clonotype was seen only a few times. The rearrangement links TRBV5-1 to TRBJ2-3; possible D gene TRBD1, 5 bases. CDR3 length: 14 amino acids. Germline V CDR1 and CDR2: SGHRS, YFSETQ. Trimming removed 2 bases from V and 4 bases from J, with 11 bases in between. CDR3 in amino acids: CASSLPSGSDTQYF. CDR3 DNA sequence: TGCGCCAGCAGCTTACCCTCAGGGTCAGATACGCAGTATTTT.

The genes are TRBV18 and TRBJ2-1, with 7 bases fitting TRBD1. V lost 2 bases and J lost 4; bases outside the gene matches: 5. The germline V gene encodes CDR1 KGHSH and CDR2 LQKENI. The CDR3 is 15 amino acids. CDR3 protein: CASSPRDSGYNEQFF. The CDR3 DNA reads as TGTGCCAGCTCACCAAGGGACAGCGGATACAATGAGCAGTTCTTC.

The J gene is TRBJ1-5, the V gene TRBV28, with D perhaps matching TRBD1 (5 bases). V lost 5 bases and J lost 6, with 17 bases in between. Germline V gene lookup returns CDR1 MDHEN and CDR2 SYDVKM. The CDR3 loop spans 15 amino acids. The CDR3 region is CASSPYFRESQPQHF. DNA of the CDR3: TGTGCCAGCAGTCCGTACTTCAGGGAGAGTCAGCCCCAGCATTTT.

The J gene is TRBJ2-7, the V gene TRBV10-3; D not resolved. Germline V gene data show CDR1 as ENHRY and CDR2 as SYGVKD. Trimming took off 4 bases at V and 3 bases at J, with 4 bases between the two ends. The CDR3 is 11 residues long. For the CDR3, the DNA is TGTGCCATCAGTGCATACTACGAGCAGTACTTC. Its translation: CAISAYYEQYF.

This chain uses TRBV3-1 with TRBJ2-1; 12 bases are a match to TRBD2. Germline loops: CDR1 LGHDT, CDR2 YNNKEL (reference sequence). The CDR3 length is 15 residues. The ends lost 5 bases at V and 8 bases at J; junction bases unmatched: 7. CDR3: CASSSSGGASDEQFF. In nucleotides, the CDR3 is TGTGCCAGCAGCTCTAGCGGGGGGGCCTCGGATGAGCAGTTCTTC.

This clonotype was found a few times. The chain joins TRBV7-9 to TRBJ2-4, with D uncertain. V lost 2 bases, J lost 4 bases, and 3 bases lay in between. CDR1 is SEHNR and CDR2 is FQNEAQ in the germline V gene (reference sequence). The CDR3 totals 12 residues. The CDR3 bases are TGTGCCAGCAGCTTACCAAAAAACATTCAGTACTTC. Translating it yields CASSLPKNIQYF.

The V gene is TRBV30, the J gene TRBJ2-3, with D possibly TRBD1 on 6 matching bases. The CDR3 contains 13 residues. The germline V gene encodes CDR1 GTSNPN and CDR2 SVGIG (reference sequence). V was trimmed by 3 bases and J by 6 bases, leaving 13 bases between them. The CDR3 DNA reads as TGTGCCTGGAGAGTACAGGGAGCCGATACGCAGTATTTT. Protein product: CAWRVQGADTQYF.